This TCR beta chain is from a study of patients and donors after allogeneic stem cell transplantation. This clonotype rates as medium-sized. Trimming took off 5 bases at V and 5 bases at J, with 16 bases between the two ends. The CDR3 extends over 14 amino acids. Germline CDR1 reads KGHSH; CDR2 reads LQKENI. TCRdb re-derived calls from the RT-PCR reads in MiXCR, one entry per CDR3 protein. The sample carries approximately 2,600 distinct CDR3 sequences, nearly 4% recorded once. The chain couples TRBV18 to TRBJ2-7; D perhaps matches TRBD1 (6 bases). The clonotype comes from a human donor who was either an allogeneic HSCT recipient or a stem cell or donor lymphocyte infusion donor (not recorded which). It is not recorded whose cells these are; they may come from a transplant donor. Material for sequencing was blood, either unsorted or a sorted T cell fraction (not recorded which). In DNA form, the CDR3 reads TGTGCCAGCTCATTACAACAGGGAAAGGACGAGCAGTACTTC. It yields the protein CASSLQQGKDEQYF.